This T cell receptor (beta chain) was retrieved from a study of cytomegalovirus exposure and HLA in healthy donors. Study information: A previous analysis identified approximately 110 million unique TCR beta sequences derived from about 180 million T cells.

Healthy bone marrow donors made up the donor group. Broader study findings: Among CMV-associated TCR beta chains, most appeared HLA-restricted in a later analysis. Several of the most significant clusters appeared linked to common viral pathogens, based on a later analysis.

With 4 bases removed from V and 0 bases from J, the gap between germline ends came to 8 bases. Germline CDR1 is SGHAT and CDR2 is FQNNGV. The CDR3 is 14 residues long. 13 Jbeta primers and 60 Vbeta primers were used for the PCR. Assay used: immunoSEQ multiplex PCR; TCRdb lists only in-frame clones, some missing. This sample yields 150,000 to 200,000 clones, of which about 88% are seen a single time; about 2.1% belongs to the top ten. This clone was found once. Antigen specificity is unknown. This rearrangement joins TRBV11-2 to TRBJ2-3; D ambiguous. This TCR derives from a man between 18 and 29 years old in good health and CMV-seropositive. Input material: PBMCs. CDR3 sequence: CASSSTLSTDTQYF. In DNA form, the CDR3 reads TGTGCCAGCAGCTCCACATTGAGCACAGATACGCAGTATTTT.